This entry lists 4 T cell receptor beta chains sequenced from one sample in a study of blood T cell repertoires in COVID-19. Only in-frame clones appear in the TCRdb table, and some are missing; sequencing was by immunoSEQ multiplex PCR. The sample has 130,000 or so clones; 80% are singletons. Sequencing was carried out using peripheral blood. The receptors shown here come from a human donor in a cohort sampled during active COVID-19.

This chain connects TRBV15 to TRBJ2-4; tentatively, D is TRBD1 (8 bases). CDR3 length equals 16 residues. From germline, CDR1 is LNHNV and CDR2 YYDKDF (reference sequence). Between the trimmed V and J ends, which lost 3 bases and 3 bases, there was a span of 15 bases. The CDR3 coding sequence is TGTGCCACCAGCAGGGCGACAGGGGAGGGCAAAAACATTCAGTACTTC. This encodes CATSRATGEGKNIQYF.

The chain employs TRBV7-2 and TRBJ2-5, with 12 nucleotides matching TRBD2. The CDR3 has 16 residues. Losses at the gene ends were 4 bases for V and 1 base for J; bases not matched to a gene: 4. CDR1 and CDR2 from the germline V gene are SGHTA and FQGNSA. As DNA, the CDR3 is TGTGCCAGCAGCTACACTAGCGGGGGGCTCCAAGAGACCCAGTACTTC. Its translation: CASSYTSGGLQETQYF.

This chain's CDR3 is CASSGSQGWWDSGANVLTF. The CDR3 coding sequence is TGTGCCAGCAGCGGATCACAGGGCTGGTGGGACTCTGGGGCCAACGTCCTGACTTTC. The chain is built from TRBV9 and TRBJ2-6, with D possibly TRBD1 on 6 matching bases. Germline values: CDR1 SGDLS, CDR2 YYNGEE. The CDR3 totals 19 residues. V gave up 3 bases and J gave up 0 bases, with 19 bases separating them.

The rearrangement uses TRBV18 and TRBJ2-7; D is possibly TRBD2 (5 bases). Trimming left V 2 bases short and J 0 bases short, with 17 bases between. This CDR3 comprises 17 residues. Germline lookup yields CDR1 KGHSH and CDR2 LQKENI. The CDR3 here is CASSPMIAGPISYEQYF. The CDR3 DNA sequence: TGTGCCAGCTCACCAATGATCGCGGGCCCTATCTCCTACGAGCAGTACTTC.